This TCR beta chain was retrieved from a study of cytomegalovirus exposure and HLA in healthy donors. PCR involved 60 Vbeta and 13 Jbeta primers. Sequencing was performed with immunoSEQ multiplex PCR; in TCRdb, only in-frame clones are kept and a portion is missing. This sample has 100,000 to 150,000 clones, with 77% found just once. Germline values: CDR1 SGHTA, CDR2 FQGNSA. The CDR3 consists of 17 residues. V was clipped by 5 bases and J by 3 bases; unmatched bases: 11. This chain links TRBV7-2 with TRBJ2-1, with 9 bases identical to TRBD2. The sequenced sample consisted of PBMCs. This clonotype was sampled from a woman aged 40-49 years in good health and CMV-seropositive. The CDR3 loop reads CASSPRGGSGSYNEQFF. DNA of the CDR3: TGTGCCAGCAGCCCCCGGGGGGGTAGCGGGAGCTACAATGAGCAGTTCTTC.